This paragraph reports one T cell receptor (beta chain). Using immunoSEQ multiplex PCR, the repertoire was profiled, and TCRdb retains in-frame clones only, with some absent. This sample has approximately 76,000 clones, with around 97% found just once. This sample was included in a study of technical replicates of blood from several donors. The germline CDR1 and CDR2 sequences are SGHTA and FQGNSA. J lost 6 bases, V lost 1 base, and 12 bases had no gene match. The CDR3 covers 18 residues. The chain joins TRBV7-2 to TRBJ2-3; 11 nucleotides match TRBD2. The clonotype originates from a human donor in good health. Sequenced sample: T cells isolated from PBMCs. The DNA of the CDR3 is TGTGCCAGCAGCTTAGGGGTCGTTAGCGGGAGGGGTGCGGATACGCAGTATTTT. Protein product: CASSLGVVSGRGADTQYF.